The text below deals with one T cell receptor (beta chain). Antigen: not known. The PCR ran on 60 Vbeta and 13 Jbeta primers. Measured with immunoSEQ multiplex PCR; TCRdb has only the in-frame clones, and not every one. The table lists a few hundred thousand clones, roughly 80% of them singletons. The data were obtained in a study of cytomegalovirus exposure and HLA in healthy donors. Study outcomes and limitations: Beyond CMV serostatus, there was no information to go on about immune exposure. Among donors in an Asian-associated ancestry cluster, a later analysis reportedly found fewer N-insertions than the roughly 700-donor mean. In a later analysis, TCR beta V- and J-gene trimming was associated with a missense DCLRE1C variant.

CDR3 length equals 15 residues. Trimming took off 2 bases at V and 2 bases at J, with 10 bases between the two ends. Sequencing used PBMCs. The receptor comes from a man aged 25 to 45 in good health and CMV-seronegative. The V call is TRBV23-1, the J call TRBJ1-3; tentatively, D is TRBD1 (5 bases). TRBV23-1 is an ORF for which the function is uncertain. The CDR3 sequence: CASSQMGGAGNTIYF. The CDR3 coding sequence is TGCGCCAGCAGTCAAATGGGAGGGGCTGGAAACACCATATATTTT.